This T cell receptor beta chain originates from a study of identical twins. Whole-study results and caveats: Out-of-frame alpha sequences shared between twins exhibited an excess of low generation probability.

Germline V gives CDR1 SGHDN, CDR2 FVKESK. Trimming took off 1 base at V and 9 bases at J, with 10 bases between the two ends. The length of the CDR3 is 13 residues. A universal primer site arose from template switching, and cDNA bore unique molecular identifiers. MiXCR, run by TCRdb on the 5' RACE reads, gives a single entry per CDR3 protein. The sample has some 500,000 distinct CDR3 sequences; approximately 14% are singletons. About this clonotype: The antigen remains undetermined.

These data also featured in a second study, about yellow fever vaccine responses in identical twins.

The sequenced material came from CD4+ T cells sorted from blood. This clonotype originated in a woman under 30 in good health. The chain carries TRBV14 and TRBJ2-4; the D gene is possibly TRBD2 (7 bases). The CDR3 protein is CASSQVRGGIQYF. The CDR3 DNA reads as TGTGCCAGCAGCCAAGTTAGGGGGGGCATTCAGTACTTC.